The 8 T cell receptor beta chains below come from one sample, sequenced in a study of low-dose radiotherapy and immunotherapy resistance in tumors. Primers targeting TRAV and TRBV primed first-strand cDNA, covering alpha and beta chains. Both a constant-region primer and a V-primer adapter served to amplify TCRs across 15 to 25 PCR cycles. MiXCR was run by TCRdb on the reads, yielding one entry per CDR3 protein. Counted here are 85,000 to 100,000 distinct CDR3 sequences, more than 7.5% occurring once; the ten biggest clones make up about 1%. Noted time point: before trial treatment. The specimen was PBMCs, collected before treatment. The origin of the receptors is a male donor with prostate cancer.

This clonotype showed up just a few times. The chain recombines TRBV29-1 with TRBJ1-2, with D unresolved. Germline V gene sequence: CDR1 SQVTM, CDR2 ANQGSEA. V gave up 3 bases and J gave up 7 bases, with 12 bases separating them. The CDR3 totals 12 residues. CDR3 sequence reads: CSVERSLVGYTF. CDR3 in DNA: TGCAGCGTTGAGAGGTCCCTCGTTGGCTACACCTTC.

In this sample, this clonotype turned up many times. As DNA, the CDR3 is TGTGCCAGCAGCTTAGCGCGAGAGAACACTGAAGCTTTCTTT. Its protein product is CASSLARENTEAFF. V usage is TRBV7-2 and J usage is TRBJ1-1, with D unclear. CDR3 length equals 14 residues. The V end was cut by 0 bases, the J end by 1 base, with 6 bases between. CDR1 and CDR2 (germline): SGHTA, FQGNSA.

Of note for this clonotype: It is likely a read error: a sequence one base away is far more abundant. The gene calls are TRBV20-1 and TRBJ2-7; no firm D call. The germline V and J ends were trimmed by 5 bases and 7 bases, with 18 bases remaining between them. The CDR3 sequence is 13 residues long. Germline assignment: CDR1 DFQATT and CDR2 SNEGSKA (reference sequence). This CDR3 is CSAAIAVNNEQYF. CDR3 DNA sequence: TGCAGTGCTGCAATAGCAGTTAACAATGAGCAGTACTTC.

This clonotype has a count of ten or more. The V and J genes are TRBV19 and TRBJ1-2; D uncertain. V lost 3 bases, J lost 8 bases, and 13 bases lay in between. In germline, CDR1 is LNHDA, CDR2 SQIVND (reference sequence). The length of the CDR3 is 13 residues. CDR3 nucleotides: TGTGCCAGTAGTATCAACTCCGGTAGAGGCTACACCTTC. Translation: CASSINSGRGYTF. Drawing the rest from reference TRBV19 and TRBJ1-2, the complete variable domain is DGGITQSPKYLFRKEGQNVTLSCEQNLNHDAMYWYRQDPGQGLRLIYYSQIVNDFQKGDIAEGYSVSREKKESFPLTVTSAQKNPTAFYLCASSINSGRGYTFGSGTRLTVV.

Many counts were recorded for this clonotype. V usage is TRBV7-3 and J usage is TRBJ1-1; D unresolved. Per the germline V gene, CDR1 is SGHTA and CDR2 is FQGTGA. The CDR3 is 13 residues long. The V gene lost 4 bases and the J gene lost 0 bases, with 6 bases spanning the gap. The CDR3 reads CASSSNVNTEAFF. CDR3 in DNA: TGTGCCAGCAGCTCGAATGTGAACACTGAAGCTTTCTTT.

This clonotype was seen many times. The chain links TRBV28 to TRBJ2-5; 11 nucleotides align to TRBD1. The CDR3 loop spans 16 amino acids. Germline loops: CDR1 MDHEN, CDR2 SYDVKM. V shed 7 bases and J 2 bases; nucleotides not matched to a gene: 9. CDR3 loop: CASTPGTGGGQETQYF. CDR3 bases: TGTGCCAGCACCCCTGGGACAGGGGGAGGGCAAGAGACCCAGTACTTC.

This clonotype was counted many times. The chain joins TRBV29-1 to TRBJ2-1; the match to TRBD1 covers 12 bases. The germline V gene has CDR1 SQVTM and CDR2 ANQGSEA. This CDR3 is built from 16 residues. Trimming at V came to 5 bases and at J to 0 bases, leaving 5 bases not matched to a gene. The CDR3 protein is CSVWDRGPSSYNEQFF. DNA for the CDR3: TGCAGCGTTTGGGACAGGGGGCCCAGCTCCTACAATGAGCAGTTCTTC.

This clonotype was recorded many times. This chain joins TRBV7-9 and TRBJ1-1; a possible D gene is TRBD1 (5 bases). The CDR3 contains 14 residues. Per germline, CDR1 SEHNR and CDR2 FQNEAQ (reference sequence). The V gene lost 5 bases and the J gene lost 5 bases, with 15 bases spanning the gap. This chain's CDR3 is CASSRQSGGTEAFF. The DNA of the CDR3 is TGTGCCAGCAGCCGACAGTCGGGTGGGACTGAAGCTTTCTTT.